Shown below are 19 T cell receptor beta chains from a single sample sequenced in a study of PD-L1 blockade in urothelial cancer. Stated time point: peripheral blood 6 weeks after treatment start. This table comes from immunoSEQ multiplex PCR, and its TCRdb copy is limited to in-frame clones, with some not included. The sample includes about 44,000 clones, about 90% of them seen just once. The material sequenced was PBMCs, taken around atezolizumab (anti-PD-L1) treatment. All receptors derive from an older man with urothelial cancer.

The V and J genes are TRBV6-1 and TRBJ1-1; 9 bases line up with TRBD1. The CDR3 consists of 14 residues. V trimming: 5 bases; J trimming: 4 bases; junction bases outside the gene matches: 5. Germline CDR1 is MNHNS and CDR2 is SASEGT. The CDR3 DNA reads TGTGCCAGCAGTCTCTTGACAGGGGGCACTGAAGCTTTCTTT. This translates into CASSLLTGGTEAFF.

V usage is TRBV27 and J usage is TRBJ2-5; 7 nucleotides agree with TRBD1. J was trimmed by 2 bases and V by 5 bases; bases with no gene match: 8. This CDR3 is 15 amino acids long. Per germline, CDR1 MNHEY and CDR2 SMNVEV (reference sequence). CDR3 region: CASSPTGVAQETQYF. CDR3 in DNA: TGTGCCAGCAGTCCCACAGGGGTGGCACAAGAGACCCAGTACTTC.

The chain employs TRBV5-6 and TRBJ1-1; D possibly corresponds to TRBD1 (6 bases). Germline CDR1 is SGHDT and CDR2 is YYEEEE. Trimming stripped 5 bases from V and 4 bases from J, with 18 bases between. This CDR3 region has 15 residues. The CDR3: CASSGEGRGGTEAFF. The CDR3 DNA follows: TGTGCCAGCAGTGGCGAGGGGAGAGGGGGCACTGAAGCTTTCTTT. Together with reference TRBV5-6 and TRBJ1-1, the CDR3 gives the full variable domain: DAGVTQSPTHLIKTRGQQVTLRCSPKSGHDTVSWYQQALGQGPQFIFQYYEEEERQRGNFPDRFSGHQFPNYSSELNVNALLLGDSALYLCASSGEGRGGTEAFFGQGTRLTVV.

The chain recombines TRBV5-1 with TRBJ2-7, with 9 bases matching TRBD1. Germline V gives CDR1 SGHRS, CDR2 YFSETQ. V gave up 0 bases and J gave up 5 bases; unmatched junction bases: 6. The CDR3 totals 15 residues. The CDR3 DNA sequence: TGCGCCAGCAGCTTGGAGGGACAGGGACGTCACGAGCAGTACTTC. Translating gives CASSLEGQGRHEQYF.

The genes are TRBV21-1 and TRBJ2-5; TRBD1, the table's D call, was not compared with the DNA. TRBV21-1 is deemed a pseudogene. This CDR3 spans 15 amino acids. CDR3: CASSSRDRAQETQYF. The CDR3 DNA reads TGTGCCAGCAGCAGCCGGGACAGGGCCCAAGAGACCCAGTACTTC.

The table lists this clone with a count of one. The chain links TRBV30 to TRBJ2-7, with TRBD2 matching 9 bases. From germline, CDR1 is GTSNPN and CDR2 SVGIG (reference sequence). Losses at the gene ends were 3 bases for V and 5 bases for J; bases not matched to a gene: 5. CDR3 length: 13 amino acids. Here the CDR3 reads CAWRSSGTDEQYF. The CDR3 bases are TGTGCCTGGAGGTCTAGCGGGACCGACGAGCAGTACTTC.

The chain joins TRBV6-5 to TRBJ1-2; D remains unclear. Germline CDR1 and CDR2: MNHEY and SVGAGI. CDR3 size: 16 residues. Between the trimmed V and J ends, which lost 3 bases and 0 bases, there was a span of 14 bases. The CDR3 DNA is TGTGCCAGCAGTTATCACCACCGGGTGTCTAACTATGGCTACACCTTC. Translating gives CASSYHHRVSNYGYTF.

The table lists this clone with a few counts. V gene TRBV7-3 combines with J gene TRBJ2-2; no clear D. V was shortened by 2 bases and J by 0 bases, with 10 bases between the two germline ends. This CDR3 contains 16 residues. Germline assignment: CDR1 SGHTA and CDR2 FQGTGA. The CDR3 nucleotides read TGTGCCAGCAGCTTATTATCCCGCGCGAACACCGGGGAGCTGTTTTTT. Protein: CASSLLSRANTGELFF.

The V gene is TRBV6-1, the J gene TRBJ2-1; D might be TRBD1 (6 bases). This CDR3 has 15 residues. Germline values: CDR1 MNHNS, CDR2 SASEGT. V lost 1 base, J lost 4 bases, and 11 bases lay in between. Here the CDR3 DNA reads TGTGCCAGCAGTGAAGAAACAGGGTGGTACAATGAGCAGTTCTTC. It encodes CASSEETGWYNEQFF.

The chain links TRBV27 to TRBJ2-3, with 8 bases identical to TRBD2. CDR3 length: 15 residues. V gave up 6 bases and J gave up 5 bases; unmatched junction bases: 10. From germline, CDR1 is MNHEY and CDR2 SMNVEV (reference sequence). CDR3 loop: CASRPSGGQGDTQYF. DNA for the CDR3: TGTGCCAGCAGACCCTCGGGAGGGCAAGGAGATACGCAGTATTTT.

In DNA form, the CDR3 reads TGTGCCAGCAGGACACAGGGGGCGTTAAGTCAGCCCCAGCATTTT. Protein sequence: CASRTQGALSQPQHF. The V gene is TRBV6-1, the J gene TRBJ1-5; 9 nucleotides agree with TRBD1. From germline, CDR1 is MNHNS and CDR2 SASEGT. J was trimmed by 6 bases and V by 6 bases; bases with no gene match: 9. The CDR3 is 15 amino acids.

In this sample, this clone turned up once. V usage is TRBV5-1 and J usage is TRBJ2-1, with D hard to call. Germline V CDR1 and CDR2: SGHRS, YFSETQ. There are 14 residues in the CDR3. V lost 7 bases, J lost 0 bases, and 11 bases lay in between. DNA of the CDR3: TGCGCCAGCCGCTCTCGGAGCTCCTACAATGAGCAGTTCTTC. Translated: CASRSRSSYNEQFF.

The rearrangement uses TRBV14 and TRBJ2-7; 8 bases align to TRBD2. V gave up 5 bases and J gave up 4 bases; unmatched junction bases: 7. The CDR3 runs to 14 residues. CDR1 and CDR2 (germline): SGHDN, FVKESK. The CDR3 is CASSAGTRRYEQYF. Written as DNA, the CDR3 is TGTGCCAGCAGCGCAGGGACTAGAAGATACGAGCAGTACTTC.

The J gene is TRBJ2-5, the V gene TRBV5-4; 7 bases fit TRBD1. There are 13 residues in the CDR3. The ends lost 2 bases at V and 4 bases at J; junction bases unmatched: 2. Germline-derived CDR1 and CDR2 are SGHNT and YYREEE (reference sequence). The CDR3 DNA reads as TGTGCCAGCAGCTTTAAGGGGGCAGAGACCCAGTACTTC. This sequence encodes CASSFKGAETQYF.

This clone has a handful of counts. This chain uses TRBV11-3 with TRBJ2-1; TRBD2 matches at 11 bases. V shed 5 bases, J shed 4 bases, and the junction held 4 bases outside the gene matches. Per the germline V gene, CDR1 is SGHNT and CDR2 is YENEEA. This CDR3 has 15 amino acids. The CDR3 nucleotides are TGTGCCAGCAGCCCAAGGACTAGCGGGTACAATGAGCAGTTCTTC. Its protein product is CASSPRTSGYNEQFF. Together with reference TRBV11-3 and TRBJ2-1, the CDR3 gives the full variable domain: EAGVVQSPRYKIIEKKQPVAFWCNPISGHNTLYWYLQNLGQGPELLIRYENEEAVDDSQLPKDRFSAERLKGVDSTLKIQPAELGDSAVYLCASSPRTSGYNEQFFGPGTRLTVL.

The chain has TRBV9 and TRBJ1-2, with 11 bases identical to TRBD1. V gave up 3 bases and J gave up 5 bases; unmatched junction bases: 6. This CDR3 region has 15 residues. Germline V lookup: CDR1 SGDLS, CDR2 YYNGEE. The CDR3 here is CASSAGGQGDYGYTF. CDR3 coding DNA: TGTGCCAGCAGCGCGGGGGGACAGGGGGATTATGGCTACACCTTC.

Only one count was recorded for this clone. The J gene is TRBJ2-5, the V gene TRBV5-6, with 8 bases that match TRBD1. The CDR3 covers 14 residues. Germline V gene lookup returns CDR1 SGHDT and CDR2 YYEEEE. The V and J ends lost 3 bases and 9 bases, in that order; junction bases with no gene match: 10. DNA for the CDR3: TGTGCCAGCAGCTCGTCAGGGGGCAGGGCGGCCCAGTACTTC. Its protein product is CASSSSGGRAAQYF.

The chain links TRBV6-1 to TRBJ1-5, with TRBD1 as a possible D gene (6 bases). V was cut by 8 bases and J by 6 bases, with 20 bases left in between. In germline, CDR1 is MNHNS, CDR2 SASEGT. CDR3 length: 15 amino acids. The CDR3 protein is CASGEQIRGGQPQHF. The CDR3 region has the DNA TGTGCCAGCGGAGAACAAATCAGGGGCGGTCAGCCCCAGCATTTT.

This chain joins TRBV5-1 and TRBJ1-1; perhaps TRBD1 as D (6 bases). In germline, CDR1 is SGHRS, CDR2 YFSETQ. The V end was cut by 4 bases, the J end by 5 bases, with 18 bases between. CDR3 length: 15 amino acids. CDR3 nucleotides: TGCGCCAGCAGCATAGACAGGAGTAGGTATACTGAAGCTTTCTTT. Its protein is CASSIDRSRYTEAFF.